A selection of T cell receptor beta chains follows, all from one sample in a study of read filtering for tumor transcriptome and immune sequencing. Using its own MiXCR run on the reads, TCRdb lists one record per CDR3 protein. The sample contains fewer than 50,000 distinct CDR3 sequences, around 15% of which appear only once. The sequencing sample was made of a population of CD138-negative cells sorted from bone marrow. The source of these receptors is a donor aged 40 or over with multiple myeloma. CDR3s include the opening cysteine and the closing phenylalanine or tryptophan. The D gene is left open where the match is weak. Clone size is shown for a subset of rows, as once, few, many or a class of expanded clone.

V: TRBV30; J: TRBJ1-5; D: TRBD1; size: many; CDR3: CARTGSNQPQHF; DNA: TGTGCACGGACAGGTAGCAATCAGCCCCAGCATTTT
V: TRBV7-8; J: TRBJ2-7; D: TRBD2; size: many; CDR3: CASSPQGGSRDEQYF; DNA: TGTGCCAGCAGCCCTCAGGGCGGGAGTAGGGACGAGCAGTACTTC
V: TRBV5-1; J: TRBJ2-7; D: TRBD1; size: many; CDR3: CASRLPGQAYEQYF; DNA: TGCGCCAGCAGACTACCGGGACAGGCCTACGAGCAGTACTTC
V: TRBV15; J: TRBJ1-4; D: .; size: many; CDR3: CATSRPNEKLFF; DNA: TGTGCCACCAGCCGTCCCAATGAAAAACTGTTTTTT
V: TRBV19; J: TRBJ2-1; D: TRBD2; size: many; CDR3: CASSSLGLAGGNNEQFF; DNA: TGTGCCAGTAGTTCCTTAGGACTAGCGGGGGGAAACAATGAGCAGTTCTTC
V: TRBV5-1; J: TRBJ2-7; D: TRBD2; size: medium-sized; CDR3: CASSLALAASSYEQYF; DNA: TGCGCCAGCAGCTTGGCGCTAGCGGCGAGCTCCTACGAGCAGTACTTC
V: TRBV28; J: TRBJ2-7; D: .; size: medium-sized; CDR3: CASRSTLSSSYEQYF; DNA: TGTGCCAGCAGGTCTACCCTAAGCAGCTCCTACGAGCAGTACTTC
V: TRBV4-3; J: TRBJ2-1; D: .; size: many; CDR3: CASSREYSYNEQFF; DNA: TGCGCCAGCAGCCGGGAGTACTCCTACAATGAGCAGTTCTTC
V: TRBV18; J: TRBJ2-1; D: TRBD2; size: .; CDR3: CASSPKTGGLRDEQFF; DNA: TGTGCCAGCTCACCAAAGACGGGAGGGCTTAGGGATGAGCAGTTCTTC
V: TRBV7-3; J: TRBJ2-1; D: .; size: many; CDR3: CASSLTGARTAQYNEQFF; DNA: TGTGCCAGCAGCTTAACGGGAGCAAGAACAGCCCAATACAATGAGCAGTTCTTC
V: TRBV12-3/TRBV12-4; J: TRBJ2-3; D: .; size: few; CDR3: CASSIAVGLSTDTQYF; DNA: TGTGCCAGCAGTATAGCCGTTGGGCTGAGCACAGATACGCAGTATTTT
V: TRBV6-5; J: TRBJ2-4; D: .; size: many; CDR3: CASSLTTGPGDIQYF; DNA: TGTGCCAGCAGCCTAACGACAGGGCCGGGGGACATTCAGTACTTC
V: TRBV5-1; J: TRBJ2-7; D: .; size: .; CDR3: CASSLTYEQYF; DNA: TGCGCCAGCAGCCTTACCTACGAGCAGTACTTC
V: TRBV6-2/TRBV6-3; J: TRBJ2-2; D: TRBD1; size: many; CDR3: CASSKGGSVTGELFF; DNA: TGTGCCAGCAGTAAAGGGGGCAGTGTCACCGGGGAGCTGTTTTTT
V: TRBV19; J: TRBJ1-1; D: .; size: many; CDR3: CASSMVGREAFF; DNA: TGTGCCAGTAGTATGGTGGGGCGCGAAGCTTTCTTT
V: TRBV5-1; J: TRBJ2-1; D: TRBD2; size: many; CDR3: CASSLHGSGNNEQFF; DNA: TGCGCCAGCAGCTTGCACGGTAGCGGGAACAATGAGCAGTTCTTC
V: TRBV24-1; J: TRBJ2-1; D: .; size: medium-sized; CDR3: CATSALSNEQFF; DNA: TGTGCCACCAGTGCCCTGAGCAATGAGCAGTTCTTC
V: TRBV20-1; J: TRBJ2-4; D: .; size: many; CDR3: CSARSQENIQYF; DNA: TGCAGTGCTAGATCCCAGGAAAACATTCAGTACTTC
V: TRBV20-1; J: TRBJ1-4; D: .; size: many; CDR3: CSALPGFKEKLFF; DNA: TGCAGTGCTCTCCCAGGGTTTAAGGAAAAACTGTTTTTT
V: TRBV6-2/TRBV6-3; J: TRBJ1-1; D: TRBD1; size: medium-sized; CDR3: CASSPQGVNTEAFF; DNA: TGTGCCAGCAGTCCACAGGGGGTGAACACTGAAGCTTTCTTT
V: TRBV6-1; J: TRBJ2-5; D: .; size: .; CDR3: CASSGGPLKTQYF; DNA: TGTGCCAGCAGTGGAGGCCCCTTGAAGACCCAGTACTTC
V: TRBV6-1; J: TRBJ2-5; D: .; size: many; CDR3: CASSELEGAQETQYF; DNA: TGTGCCAGCAGTGAATTGGAAGGGGCCCAAGAGACCCAGTACTTC
V: TRBV20-1; J: TRBJ2-7; D: .; size: many; CDR3: CSASSAQVPSYEQYF; DNA: TGCAGTGCTAGTTCAGCGCAAGTACCCTCCTACGAGCAGTACTTC
V: TRBV20-1; J: TRBJ2-7; D: .; size: .; CDR3: CSARKTASYEQYF; DNA: TGCAGTGCAAGAAAGACAGCCTCCTACGAGCAGTACTTC
V: TRBV7-8; J: TRBJ2-1; D: .; size: large; CDR3: CASSFINEQFF; DNA: TGTGCCAGCAGCTTCATCAATGAGCAGTTCTTC